These 2 T cell receptor beta chains share one sample of origin, sequenced in a study of blood T cell repertoires in COVID-19. The assay was immunoSEQ multiplex PCR, and TCRdb's table has in-frame clones only and misses some. The sample lists some 250,000 clones, approximately 86% seen once, with just over 3% in the top ten. Sequencing was done on a sample of peripheral blood. The receptors originated from a woman aged 25 to 39 who had recovered from COVID-19.

The chain carries TRBV3-1 (or the pseudogene TRBV3-2) and TRBJ2-3; 13 positions agree with TRBD2. Germline trimming cut 3 bases from V and 5 bases from J; bases unmatched to any gene: 5. The CDR3 is 16 amino acids. CDR1 and CDR2 (germline): LGHDT, YNNKEL (reference sequence). The CDR3 bases are TGTGCCAGCAGCCACTGGACTAGCGGGGGAGGAGATACGCAGTATTTT. Its translation: CASSHWTSGGGDTQYF.

This chain joins TRBV15 and TRBJ1-3; perhaps TRBD1 as D (5 bases). This CDR3 is 18 amino acids long. In germline, CDR1 is LNHNV, CDR2 YYDKDF (reference sequence). Deletions cut 0 bases from V and 2 bases from J, with 17 bases between. This CDR3 is CATSRDWSRAPPGNTIYF. The DNA for the CDR3 is TGTGCCACCAGCAGAGATTGGAGCAGGGCCCCCCCTGGAAACACCATATATTTT.